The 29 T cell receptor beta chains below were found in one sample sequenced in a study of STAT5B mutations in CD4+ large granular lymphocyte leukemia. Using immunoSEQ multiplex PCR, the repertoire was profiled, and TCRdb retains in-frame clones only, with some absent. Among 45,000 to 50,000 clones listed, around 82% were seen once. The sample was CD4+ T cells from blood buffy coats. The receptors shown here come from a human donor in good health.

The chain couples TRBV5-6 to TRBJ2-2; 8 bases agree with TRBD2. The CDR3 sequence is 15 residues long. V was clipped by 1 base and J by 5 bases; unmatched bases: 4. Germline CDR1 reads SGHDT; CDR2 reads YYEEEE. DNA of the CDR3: TGTGCCAGCAGCTTGCGGGGGGGTGCTACCGGGGAGCTGTTTTTT. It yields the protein CASSLRGGATGELFF.

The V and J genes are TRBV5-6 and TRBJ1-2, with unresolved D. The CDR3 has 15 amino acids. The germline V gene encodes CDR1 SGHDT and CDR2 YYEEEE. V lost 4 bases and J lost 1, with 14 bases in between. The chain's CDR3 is CASSPPKGINYGYTF. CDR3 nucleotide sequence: TGTGCCAGCAGCCCCCCTAAAGGGATTAACTATGGCTACACCTTC.

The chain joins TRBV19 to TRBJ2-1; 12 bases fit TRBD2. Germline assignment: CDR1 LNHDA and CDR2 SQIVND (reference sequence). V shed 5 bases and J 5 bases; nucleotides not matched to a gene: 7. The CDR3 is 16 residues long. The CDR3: CASSSPSGGADNEQFF. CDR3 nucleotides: TGTGCCAGTAGTTCCCCTAGCGGGGGGGCCGACAATGAGCAGTTCTTC.

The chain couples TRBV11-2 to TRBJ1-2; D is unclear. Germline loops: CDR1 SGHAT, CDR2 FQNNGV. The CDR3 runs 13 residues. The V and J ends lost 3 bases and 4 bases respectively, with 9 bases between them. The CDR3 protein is CASSFGLTYGYTF. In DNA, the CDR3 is TGTGCCAGCAGCTTTGGACTCACCTATGGCTACACCTTC.

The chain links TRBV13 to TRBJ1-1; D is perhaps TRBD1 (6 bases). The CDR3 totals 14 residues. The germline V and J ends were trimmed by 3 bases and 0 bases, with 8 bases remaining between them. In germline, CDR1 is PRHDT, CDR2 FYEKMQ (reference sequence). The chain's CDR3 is CASSFNRVNTEAFF. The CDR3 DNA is TGTGCCAGCAGCTTTAACAGGGTGAACACTGAAGCTTTCTTT.

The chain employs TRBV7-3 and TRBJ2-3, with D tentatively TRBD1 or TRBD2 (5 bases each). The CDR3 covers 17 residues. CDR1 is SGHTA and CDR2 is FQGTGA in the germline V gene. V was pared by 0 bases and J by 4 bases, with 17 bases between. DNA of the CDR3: TGTGCCAGCAGCTTAACAGGAGGTGGGGCAGGGTCAGATACGCAGTATTTT. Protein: CASSLTGGGAGSDTQYF. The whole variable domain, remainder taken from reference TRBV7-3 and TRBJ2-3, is GAGVSQTPSNKVTEKGKYVELRCDPISGHTALYWYRQSLGQGPEFLIYFQGTGAADDSGLPNDRFFAVRPEGSVSTLKIQRTERGDSAVYLCASSLTGGGAGSDTQYFGPGTRLTVL.

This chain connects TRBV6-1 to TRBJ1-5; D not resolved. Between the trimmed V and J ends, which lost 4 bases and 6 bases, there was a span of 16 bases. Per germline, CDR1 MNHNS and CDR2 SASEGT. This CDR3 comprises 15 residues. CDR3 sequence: CASSGGSPITQPQHF. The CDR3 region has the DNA TGTGCCAGCAGTGGTGGCAGCCCCATCACTCAGCCCCAGCATTTT.

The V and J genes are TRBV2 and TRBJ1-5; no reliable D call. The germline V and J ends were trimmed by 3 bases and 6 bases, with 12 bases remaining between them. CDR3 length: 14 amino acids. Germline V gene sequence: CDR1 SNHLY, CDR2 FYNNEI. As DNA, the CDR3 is TGTGCCAGCAGTGAGGGAGGGAGGCGTCAGCCCCAGCATTTT. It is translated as CASSEGGRRQPQHF.

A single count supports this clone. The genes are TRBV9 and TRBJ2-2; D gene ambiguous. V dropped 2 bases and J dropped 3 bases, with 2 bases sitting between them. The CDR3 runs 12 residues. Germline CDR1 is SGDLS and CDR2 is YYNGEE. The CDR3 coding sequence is TGTGCCAGCAGCGTCTACACCGGGGAGCTGTTTTTT. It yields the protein CASSVYTGELFF.

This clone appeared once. The CDR3 loop is CASIADPYTEAFF. CDR3 DNA sequence: TGTGCCAGTATCGCGGACCCGTACACTGAAGCTTTCTTT. This chain links TRBV19 with TRBJ1-1, with no clear D. CDR3 length: 13 residues. The V end was cut by 7 bases, the J end by 3 bases, with 12 bases between. The germline gives CDR1 LNHDA, CDR2 SQIVND (reference sequence).

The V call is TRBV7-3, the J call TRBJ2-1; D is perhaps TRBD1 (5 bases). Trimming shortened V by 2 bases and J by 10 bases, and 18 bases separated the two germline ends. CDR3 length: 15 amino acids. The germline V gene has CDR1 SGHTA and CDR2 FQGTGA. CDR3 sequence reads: CASSLGGAPGSEQFF. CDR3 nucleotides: TGTGCCAGCAGCTTAGGTGGGGCCCCCGGCAGCGAGCAGTTCTTC.

CDR3 nucleotides: TGTGCCAGCACCCCAGGACAGGCCTTCATGAACACTGAAGCTTTCTTT. Translating it yields CASTPGQAFMNTEAFF. The chain has TRBV5-4 and TRBJ1-1; 7 bases are shared with TRBD1. CDR1 and CDR2 from the germline V gene are SGHNT and YYREEE (reference sequence). The CDR3 length is 16 residues. The V and J ends lost 6 bases and 0 bases, in that order; junction bases with no gene match: 11.

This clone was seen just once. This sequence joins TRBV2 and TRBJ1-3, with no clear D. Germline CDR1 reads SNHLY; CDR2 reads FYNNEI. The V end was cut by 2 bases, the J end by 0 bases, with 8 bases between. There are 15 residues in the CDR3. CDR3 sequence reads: CASSERRSSGNTIYF. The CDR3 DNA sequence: TGTGCCAGCAGTGAAAGAAGAAGCTCTGGAAACACCATATATTTT.

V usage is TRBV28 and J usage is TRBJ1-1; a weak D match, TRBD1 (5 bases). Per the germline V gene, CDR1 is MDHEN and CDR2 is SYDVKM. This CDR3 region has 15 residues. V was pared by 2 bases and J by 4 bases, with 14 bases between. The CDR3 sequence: CASSLRDVGATEAFF. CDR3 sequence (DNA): TGTGCCAGCAGTTTAAGGGACGTGGGAGCCACTGAAGCTTTCTTT.

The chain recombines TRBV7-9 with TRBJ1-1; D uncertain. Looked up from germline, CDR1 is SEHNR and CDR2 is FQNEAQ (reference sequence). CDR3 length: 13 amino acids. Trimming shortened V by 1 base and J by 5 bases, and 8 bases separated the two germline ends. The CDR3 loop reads CASSLGGGTEAFF. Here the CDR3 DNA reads TGTGCCAGCAGCTTAGGGGGTGGTACTGAAGCTTTCTTT.

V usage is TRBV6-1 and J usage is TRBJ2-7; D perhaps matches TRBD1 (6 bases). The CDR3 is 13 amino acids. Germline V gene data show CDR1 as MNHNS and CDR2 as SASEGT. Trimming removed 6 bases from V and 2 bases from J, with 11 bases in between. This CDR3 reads CASRFGQTYEQYF. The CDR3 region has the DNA TGTGCCAGCAGATTCGGACAGACCTACGAGCAGTACTTC.

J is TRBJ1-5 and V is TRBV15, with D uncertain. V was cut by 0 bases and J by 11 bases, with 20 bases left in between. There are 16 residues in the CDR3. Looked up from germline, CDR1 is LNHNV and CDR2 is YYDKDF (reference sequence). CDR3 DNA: TGTGCCACCAGCAGAGATTCCGGGTCCCCTAGAGTATCCCAGCATTTT. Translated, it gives CATSRDSGSPRVSQHF.

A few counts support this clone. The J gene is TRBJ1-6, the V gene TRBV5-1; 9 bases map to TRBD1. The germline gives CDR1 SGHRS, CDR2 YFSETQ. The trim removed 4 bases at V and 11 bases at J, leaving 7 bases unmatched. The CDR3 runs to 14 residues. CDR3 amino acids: CASSPGQGNAPLHF. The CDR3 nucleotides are TGCGCCAGCAGCCCTGGACAGGGGAACGCACCCCTCCACTTT.

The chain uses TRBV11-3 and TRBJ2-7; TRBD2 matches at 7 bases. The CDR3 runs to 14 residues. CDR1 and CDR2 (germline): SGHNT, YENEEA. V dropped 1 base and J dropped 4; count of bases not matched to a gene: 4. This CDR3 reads CASSLGWEGYEQYF. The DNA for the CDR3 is TGTGCCAGCAGCTTAGGGTGGGAGGGGTACGAGCAGTACTTC.

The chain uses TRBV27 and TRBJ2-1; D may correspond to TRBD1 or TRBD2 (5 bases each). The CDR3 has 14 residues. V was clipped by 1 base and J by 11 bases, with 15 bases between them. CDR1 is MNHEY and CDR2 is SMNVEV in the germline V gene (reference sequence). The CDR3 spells CASSLFPGGPQQFF. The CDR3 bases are TGTGCCAGCAGTTTATTTCCTGGGGGTCCGCAGCAGTTCTTC.

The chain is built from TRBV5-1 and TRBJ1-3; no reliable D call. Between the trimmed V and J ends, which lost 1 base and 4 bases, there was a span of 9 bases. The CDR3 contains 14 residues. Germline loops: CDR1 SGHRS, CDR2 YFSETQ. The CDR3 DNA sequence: TGCGCCAGCAGCTTGACCCAATCCGGAAACACCATATATTTT. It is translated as CASSLTQSGNTIYF. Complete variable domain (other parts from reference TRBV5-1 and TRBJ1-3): KAGVTQTPRYLIKTRGQQVTLSCSPISGHRSVSWYQQTPGQGLQFLFEYFSETQRNKGNFPGRFSGRQFSNSRSEMNVSTLELGDSALYLCASSLTQSGNTIYFGEGSWLTVV.

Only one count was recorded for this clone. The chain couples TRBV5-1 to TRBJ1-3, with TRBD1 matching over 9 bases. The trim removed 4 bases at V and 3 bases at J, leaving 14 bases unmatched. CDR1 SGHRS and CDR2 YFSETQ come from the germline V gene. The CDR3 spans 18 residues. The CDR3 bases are TGCGCCAGCAGCCGCAACCCCTCACAGGGGGCGGTTGGAAACACCATATATTTT. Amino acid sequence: CASSRNPSQGAVGNTIYF.

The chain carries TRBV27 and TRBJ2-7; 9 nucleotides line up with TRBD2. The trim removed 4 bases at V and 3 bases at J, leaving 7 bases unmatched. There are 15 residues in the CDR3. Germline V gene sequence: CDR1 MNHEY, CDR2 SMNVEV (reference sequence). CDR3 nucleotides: TGTGCCAGCAGTTCCTATGCGGGAGGGGGCTACGAGCAGTACTTC. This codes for CASSSYAGGGYEQYF.

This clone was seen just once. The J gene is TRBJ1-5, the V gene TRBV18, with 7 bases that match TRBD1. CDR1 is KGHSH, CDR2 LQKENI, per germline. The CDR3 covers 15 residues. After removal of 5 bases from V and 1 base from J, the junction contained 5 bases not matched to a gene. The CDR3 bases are TGTGCCAGCTCATCAACAGGGGAGAGCAATCAGCCCCAGCATTTT. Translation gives CASSSTGESNQPQHF.

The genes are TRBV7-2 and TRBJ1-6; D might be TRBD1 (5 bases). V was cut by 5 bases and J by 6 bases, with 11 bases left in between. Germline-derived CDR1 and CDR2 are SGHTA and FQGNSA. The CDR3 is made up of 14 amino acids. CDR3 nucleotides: TGTGCCAGCAGCCCAGCGGGGACTAATTCACCCCTCCACTTT. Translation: CASSPAGTNSPLHF.

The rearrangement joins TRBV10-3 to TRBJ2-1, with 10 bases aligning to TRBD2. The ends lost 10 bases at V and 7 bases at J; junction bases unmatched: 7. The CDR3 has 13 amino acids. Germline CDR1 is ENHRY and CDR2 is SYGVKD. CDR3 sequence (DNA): TGTGCCACTCTAGCGGGGGCTCGGAATGAGCAGTTCTTC. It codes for CATLAGARNEQFF.

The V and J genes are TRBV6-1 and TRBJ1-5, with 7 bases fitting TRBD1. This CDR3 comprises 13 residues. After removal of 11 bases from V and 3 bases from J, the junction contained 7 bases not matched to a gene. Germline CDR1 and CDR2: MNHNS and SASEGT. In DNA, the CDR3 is TGTGCCGGCCAGGGGGACCTCAATCAGCCCCAGCATTTT. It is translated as CAGQGDLNQPQHF.

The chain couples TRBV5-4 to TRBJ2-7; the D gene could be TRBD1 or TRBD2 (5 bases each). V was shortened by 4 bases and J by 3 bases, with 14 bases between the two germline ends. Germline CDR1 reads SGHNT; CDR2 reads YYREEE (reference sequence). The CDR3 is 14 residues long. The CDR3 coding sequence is TGTGCCAGCAGCCCCGTGGGGGATCTCTACGAGCAGTACTTC. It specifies CASSPVGDLYEQYF.

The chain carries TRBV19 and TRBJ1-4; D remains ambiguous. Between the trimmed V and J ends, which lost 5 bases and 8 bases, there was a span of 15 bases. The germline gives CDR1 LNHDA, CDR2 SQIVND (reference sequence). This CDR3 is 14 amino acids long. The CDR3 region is CASSLGSQREKLFF. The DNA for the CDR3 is TGTGCCAGTAGTCTAGGATCTCAGAGGGAAAAACTGTTTTTT.